These 24 T cell receptor beta chains were all obtained from the same sample, sequenced in a study of blood T cell repertoires in COVID-19. The table came from immunoSEQ multiplex PCR; TCRdb's copy has only in-frame clones and leaves some out. Among under 400,000 clones listed, over 85% were seen once. The sample comprised peripheral blood. The receptors were sampled from a woman aged 60-70 years with COVID-19, enrolled during active disease.

The chain employs TRBV5-1 and TRBJ2-5; D may be TRBD2 (5 bases). V lost 4 bases to trimming and J lost 5 bases, with 12 bases between them. CDR1 SGHRS and CDR2 YFSETQ come from the germline V gene. The CDR3 contains 13 residues. CDR3 in amino acids: CASSREGPETQYF. In DNA form, the CDR3 reads TGCGCCAGCAGCCGTGAGGGTCCCGAGACCCAGTACTTC.

Remarks on this clone: Other DNA sequences in this sample translate to the same CDR3. The CDR3 nucleotides are TGTGCCACCAGCAGAGACGGTCAGCCCCAGCATTTT. Amino acids: CATSRDGQPQHF. The V and J genes are TRBV15 and TRBJ1-5; D gene uncertain. Per germline, CDR1 LNHNV and CDR2 YYDKDF (reference sequence). Trimming left V 0 bases short and J 6 bases short, with 3 bases between. The CDR3 has 12 residues.

This chain links TRBV18 with TRBJ2-3, with TRBD1 matching 7 bases. The CDR3 length is 15 residues. Germline V gene data show CDR1 as KGHSH and CDR2 as LQKENI. With 5 bases clipped from V and 0 bases from J, the junction kept 5 bases outside the gene matches. The CDR3 is CASSSPGQSTDTQYF. The CDR3 DNA is TGTGCCAGCTCATCGCCGGGACAGAGCACAGATACGCAGTATTTT.

The chain is built from TRBV5-6 and TRBJ2-7, with D tentatively TRBD1 (6 bases). This CDR3 is built from 13 residues. V dropped 3 bases and J dropped 4 bases, with 11 bases sitting between them. Germline CDR1 SGHDT, CDR2 YYEEEE. The CDR3 nucleotides are TGTGCCAGCAGCTACGGAACAGGGTACGAGCAGTACTTC. It translates to CASSYGTGYEQYF.

V usage is TRBV6-6 and J usage is TRBJ2-1, with TRBD1 matching 10 bases. V gave up 4 bases and J gave up 3 bases; unmatched junction bases: 0. The CDR3 loop spans 14 amino acids. CDR1 and CDR2 from the germline V gene are MNHNY and SVGAGI (reference sequence). The CDR3 bases are TGTGCCAGCAGTTGGACAGGGGGCTACAATGAGCAGTTCTTC. As protein: CASSWTGGYNEQFF.

V and J are TRBV12-3 or TRBV12-4 and TRBJ1-2; 7 positions match TRBD1. V shed 7 bases and J 8 bases; nucleotides not matched to a gene: 7. The CDR3 is 12 amino acids. CDR3 residues: CASTTGALGYTF. CDR3 bases: TGTGCCAGCACAACAGGGGCTCTAGGCTACACCTTC.

CDR3 sequence reads: CASRGTERSPLHF. The CDR3 DNA reads TGTGCCAGCAGGGGGACAGAACGGTCACCCCTCCACTTT. The rearrangement links TRBV2 to TRBJ1-6; TRBD1 agrees at 7 bases. This CDR3 is built from 13 residues. Trimming took 6 bases from V and 10 from J; bases not matched to a gene: 6. The V gene's germline CDR1 is SNHLY and CDR2 FYNNEI.

The V call is TRBV10-3, the J call TRBJ1-2, with 10 bases aligning to TRBD1. The CDR3 runs to 14 residues. The V gene's germline CDR1 is ENHRY and CDR2 SYGVKD. Trimming cost V 6 bases and J 4 bases; bases outside gene matches: 5. The CDR3 region is CAISVGQGIYGYTF. In nucleotides, the CDR3 is TGTGCCATCAGCGTGGGACAGGGGATCTATGGCTACACCTTC.

The V gene is TRBV7-3, the J gene TRBJ1-2; 7 nucleotides agree with TRBD1. CDR3 length equals 15 residues. J lost 4 bases, V lost 2 bases, and 7 bases had no gene match. In germline, CDR1 is SGHTA, CDR2 FQGTGA. The CDR3 DNA follows: TGTGCCAGCAGCTTAGCCCCGGGACAGCTCTATGGCTACACCTTC. Protein: CASSLAPGQLYGYTF.

The J gene is TRBJ2-5, the V gene TRBV5-1, with 8 positions matching TRBD1. Germline V gives CDR1 SGHRS, CDR2 YFSETQ. The V and J ends lost 4 bases and 5 bases, in that order; junction bases with no gene match: 13. This CDR3 is built from 16 residues. As DNA, the CDR3 is TGCGCCAGCAGCGCAGGACAGGGCTCCTACGTGGAGACCCAGTACTTC. It codes for CASSAGQGSYVETQYF. The full variable domain, its missing parts supplied by reference TRBV5-1 and TRBJ2-5, is KAGVTQTPRYLIKTRGQQVTLSCSPISGHRSVSWYQQTPGQGLQFLFEYFSETQRNKGNFPGRFSGRQFSNSRSEMNVSTLELGDSALYLCASSAGQGSYVETQYFGPGTRLLVL.

The sample holds a few counts of this clone. J is TRBJ1-1 and V is TRBV2; the D gene is possibly TRBD1 (6 bases). V was pared by 6 bases and J by 4 bases, with 15 bases between. CDR1 is SNHLY, CDR2 FYNNEI, per germline. There are 14 residues in the CDR3. The DNA for the CDR3 is TGTGCCAGCAGGGACGAAGCCAGGGGCACTGAAGCTTTCTTT. Translated: CASRDEARGTEAFF. Full variable domain (remainder filled in from reference TRBV2 and TRBJ1-1): EPEVTQTPSHQVTQMGQEVILRCVPISNHLYFYWYRQILGQKVEFLVSFYNNEISEKSEIFDDQFSVERPDGSNFTLKIRSTKLEDSAMYFCASRDEARGTEAFFGQGTRLTVV.

This chain connects TRBV28 to TRBJ1-5; a possible D gene is TRBD1 (5 bases). The germline CDR1 and CDR2 sequences are MDHEN and SYDVKM. This CDR3 contains 15 residues. V was cut by 6 bases and J by 1 base, with 13 bases left in between. Here the CDR3 reads CASRREQGSNQPQHF. CDR3 DNA: TGTGCCAGCAGGCGGGAGCAGGGAAGCAATCAGCCCCAGCATTTT. The full variable domain, completed using reference TRBV28 and TRBJ1-5, is DVKVTQSSRYLVKRTGEKVFLECVQDMDHENMFWYRQDPGLGLRLIYFSYDVKMKEKGDIPEGYSVSREKKERFSLILESASTNQTSMYLCASRREQGSNQPQHFGDGTRLSIL.

The V gene is TRBV28, the J gene TRBJ2-1, with 12 nucleotides matching TRBD2. The trim removed 6 bases at V and 4 bases at J, leaving 7 bases unmatched. This CDR3 spans 16 amino acids. CDR1 is MDHEN and CDR2 is SYDVKM in the germline V gene. The CDR3 region has the DNA TGTGCCAGCAGCCCCGGACTAGCGGGGCTGTACAATGAGCAGTTCTTC. Protein product: CASSPGLAGLYNEQFF.

V and J are TRBV28 and TRBJ1-2, with 9 positions matching TRBD1. In germline, CDR1 is MDHEN, CDR2 SYDVKM. The CDR3 has 16 amino acids. V shed 2 bases and J 0 bases; nucleotides not matched to a gene: 4. The CDR3 DNA is TGTGCCAGCAGTTTAGGAGGGACAGGGACTAACTATGGCTACACCTTC. Its protein product is CASSLGGTGTNYGYTF.

This chain connects TRBV4-1 to TRBJ2-3, with TRBD2 as a possible D gene (6 bases). V lost 5 bases, J lost 2 bases, and 14 bases lay in between. The CDR3 totals 15 residues. The germline CDR1 and CDR2 sequences are MGHRA and YSYEKL. The CDR3 reads CASSFRWGDTDTQYF. The CDR3, as DNA: TGCGCCAGCAGCTTCCGCTGGGGGGACACAGATACGCAGTATTTT.

V usage is TRBV6-2 or TRBV6-3 and J usage is TRBJ2-7, with 7 bases matching TRBD1. The CDR3 loop spans 15 amino acids. CDR1 is MNHEY and CDR2 is SVGEGT in the germline V gene. The J segment lost 3 bases and the V segment lost 4 bases, leaving 9 bases of the junction unmatched. CDR3 loop: CASSWPGTVLYEQYF. The CDR3 bases are TGTGCCAGCAGTTGGCCGGGGACAGTTCTCTACGAGCAGTACTTC.

The rearrangement uses TRBV2 and TRBJ2-1; 12 nucleotides align to TRBD2. The CDR3 extends over 13 amino acids. V lost 7 bases, J lost 12 bases, and 7 bases stayed unmatched. Germline V CDR1 and CDR2: SNHLY, FYNNEI. For the CDR3, the DNA is TGTGCCAGCACCAGTTCTAGCGGGGGGGCGCAGTTCTTC. Translated: CASTSSSGGAQFF. The full variable domain, its missing parts supplied by reference TRBV2 and TRBJ2-1, is EPEVTQTPSHQVTQMGQEVILRCVPISNHLYFYWYRQILGQKVEFLVSFYNNEISEKSEIFDDQFSVERPDGSNFTLKIRSTKLEDSAMYFCASTSSSGGAQFFGPGTRLTVL.

This clone came up a few times. This chain connects TRBV7-9 to TRBJ1-2; 10 bases align to TRBD1. Per the germline V gene, CDR1 is SEHNR and CDR2 is FQNEAQ (reference sequence). Trimming at V came to 5 bases and at J to 2 bases, leaving 5 bases not matched to a gene. The CDR3 contains 15 residues. As DNA, the CDR3 is TGTGCCAGCAGCCCATGGGGACAGGGGAACTATGGCTACACCTTC. Its translation is CASSPWGQGNYGYTF.

This chain links TRBV6-5 with TRBJ1-1; D gene uncertain. Germline CDR1 reads MNHEY; CDR2 reads SVGAGI. Trimming removed 10 bases from V and 7 bases from J, with 13 bases in between. This CDR3 spans 11 amino acids. CDR3 in DNA: TGTGCCACCTCGGACGGGAATGAAGCTTTCTTT. It is translated as CATSDGNEAFF.

In the case of this clone: Just one base apart from a much larger clone, this may be a read error. This chain uses TRBV2 with TRBJ1-1, with a tentative D call TRBD1 (6 bases). The ends were cut back, 2 bases at V and 4 bases at J, with 8 bases in the middle. The CDR3 runs to 13 residues. Germline-derived CDR1 and CDR2 are SNHLY and FYNNEI. The CDR3: CASSEQGLTEAFF. CDR3 bases: TGTGCCAGCAGTGAACAGGGGCTCACTGAAGCTTTCTTT.

This chain uses TRBV9 with TRBJ2-3; TRBD2 matches 9 bases. The CDR3 consists of 16 residues. The germline gives CDR1 SGDLS, CDR2 YYNGEE. Germline trimming cut 0 bases from V and 2 bases from J; bases unmatched to any gene: 4. The CDR3 nucleotides read TGTGCCAGCAGCGTAGCAGCGGGGGGACCCACAGATACGCAGTATTTT. This translates into CASSVAAGGPTDTQYF.

The J gene is TRBJ2-7, the V gene TRBV3-1 (or the pseudogene TRBV3-2), with D hard to call. V was cut by 5 bases and J by 3 bases, with 11 bases left in between. From germline, CDR1 is LGHDT and CDR2 YNNKEL (reference sequence). The CDR3 is 13 amino acids. The CDR3 here is CASSSQIYYEQYF. CDR3 nucleotide sequence: TGTGCCAGCAGCTCCCAGATTTACTACGAGCAGTACTTC.

V usage is TRBV11-2 and J usage is TRBJ1-1, with 10 positions matching TRBD1. CDR1 SGHAT and CDR2 FQNNGV come from the germline V gene. The V gene end was trimmed by 4 bases and the J gene end by 7 bases; junction bases not matched to a gene: 9. The CDR3 spans 15 residues. The CDR3 DNA follows: TGTGCCAGCAGCTCATGGACAGGGGGGAATGTTGAAGCTTTCTTT. Protein product: CASSSWTGGNVEAFF.

J is TRBJ2-7 and V is TRBV5-6, with 10 bases that match TRBD1. This CDR3 has 15 residues. After removal of 4 bases from V and 3 bases from J, the junction contained 7 bases not matched to a gene. Germline V lookup: CDR1 SGHDT, CDR2 YYEEEE. The CDR3: CASSGGDRGYYEQYF. DNA for the CDR3: TGTGCCAGCAGCGGGGGGGACAGGGGATACTACGAGCAGTACTTC.